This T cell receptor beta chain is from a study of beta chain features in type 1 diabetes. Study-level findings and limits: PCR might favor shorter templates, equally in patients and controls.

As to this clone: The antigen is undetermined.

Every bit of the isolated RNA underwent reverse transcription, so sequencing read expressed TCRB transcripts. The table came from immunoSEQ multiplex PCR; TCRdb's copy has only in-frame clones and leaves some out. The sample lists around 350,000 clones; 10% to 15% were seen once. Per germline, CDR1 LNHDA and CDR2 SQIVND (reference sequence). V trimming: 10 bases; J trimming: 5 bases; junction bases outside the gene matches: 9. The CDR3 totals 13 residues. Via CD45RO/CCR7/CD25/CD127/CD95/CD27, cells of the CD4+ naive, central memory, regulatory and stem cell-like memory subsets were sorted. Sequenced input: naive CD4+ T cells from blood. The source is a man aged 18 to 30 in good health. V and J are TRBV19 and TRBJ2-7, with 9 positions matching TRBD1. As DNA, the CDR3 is TGTGCCACCACAAGGGACAGGGATAACGAGCAGTACTTC. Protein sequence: CATTRDRDNEQYF.